This TCR beta chain appears in the sequencing data of a study of shared clonotypes between healthy human individuals. A few counts support this clone. The table came from immunoSEQ multiplex PCR; TCRdb's copy has only in-frame clones and leaves some out. Of around 2.1 million clones in the sample, about 93% are singletons; the top ten hold 1.7%. Terminally differentiated effector memory CD45RA+ cells were excluded by CCR7 positive selection of CD45RO-negative cells. Recent vaccinations or acute infections were absent in the healthy HIV-negative adult donors. V lost 3 bases and J 0 bases, leaving 8 bases between the germline ends. The CDR3 extends over 14 amino acids. CDR1 MDHEN and CDR2 SYDVKM come from the germline V gene.

Sequenced input: naive CD8+ T cells from PBMCs. This TCR was recovered from a man aged 18 to 30 in good health. Some clones in this sample may be carry-over from other donors' samples. V usage is TRBV28 and J usage is TRBJ1-1, with no clear D. The CDR3 region has the DNA TGTGCCAGCAGTTTCCGACCTATGAACACTGAAGCTTTCTTT. It translates to CASSFRPMNTEAFF.